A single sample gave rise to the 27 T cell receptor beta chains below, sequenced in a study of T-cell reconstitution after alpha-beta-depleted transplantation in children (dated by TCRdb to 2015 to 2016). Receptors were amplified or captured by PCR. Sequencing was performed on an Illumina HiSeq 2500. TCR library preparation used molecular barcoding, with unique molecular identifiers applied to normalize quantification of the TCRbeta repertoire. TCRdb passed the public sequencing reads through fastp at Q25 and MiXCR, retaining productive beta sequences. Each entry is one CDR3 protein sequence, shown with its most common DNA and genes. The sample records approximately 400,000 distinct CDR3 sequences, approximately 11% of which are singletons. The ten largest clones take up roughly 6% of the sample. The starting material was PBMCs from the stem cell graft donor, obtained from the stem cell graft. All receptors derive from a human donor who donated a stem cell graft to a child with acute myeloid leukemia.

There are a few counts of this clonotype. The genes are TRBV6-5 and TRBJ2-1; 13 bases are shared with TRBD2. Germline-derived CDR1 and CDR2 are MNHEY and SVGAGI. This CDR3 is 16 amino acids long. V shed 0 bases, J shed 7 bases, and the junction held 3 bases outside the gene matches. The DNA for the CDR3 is TGTGCCAGCAGTTACTCCGGGACTAGCGGGGCAAATGAGCAGTTCTTC. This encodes CASSYSGTSGANEQFF.

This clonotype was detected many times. CDR3 sequence: CASSYSTLGGSGRAWHEQFF. The DNA of the CDR3 is TGTGCCAGCAGTTACTCGACCCTTGGTGGTAGCGGGAGGGCCTGGCATGAGCAGTTCTTC. V is TRBV6-8 and J is TRBJ2-1; 11 bases are a match to TRBD2. Germline V CDR1 and CDR2: MNHGY, SAAAGT. Trimming removed 0 bases from V and 8 bases from J; junction bases left unmatched: 18. The CDR3 consists of 20 residues.

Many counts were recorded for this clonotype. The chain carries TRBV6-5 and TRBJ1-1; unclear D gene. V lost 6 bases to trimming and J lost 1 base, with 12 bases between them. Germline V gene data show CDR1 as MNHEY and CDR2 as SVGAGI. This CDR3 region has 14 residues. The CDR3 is CASRRTTSNTEAFF. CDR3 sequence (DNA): TGTGCCAGCAGACGTACTACCTCGAACACTGAAGCTTTCTTT.

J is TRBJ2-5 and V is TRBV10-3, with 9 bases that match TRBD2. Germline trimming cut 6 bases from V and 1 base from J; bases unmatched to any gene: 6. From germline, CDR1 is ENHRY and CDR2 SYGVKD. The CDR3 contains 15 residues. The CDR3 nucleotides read TGTGCCATCAGCGCCTCGACTAGCGGCCAAGAGACCCAGTACTTC. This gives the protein CAISASTSGQETQYF.

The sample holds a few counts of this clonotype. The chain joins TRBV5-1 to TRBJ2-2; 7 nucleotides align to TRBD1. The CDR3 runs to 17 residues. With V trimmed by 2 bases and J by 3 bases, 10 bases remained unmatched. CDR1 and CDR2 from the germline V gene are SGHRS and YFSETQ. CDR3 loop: CASSFTVGQVYTGELFF. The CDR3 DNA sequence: TGCGCCAGCAGCTTCACGGTCGGACAGGTCTACACCGGGGAGCTGTTTTTT. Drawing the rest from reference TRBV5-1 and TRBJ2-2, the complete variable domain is KAGVTQTPRYLIKTRGQQVTLSCSPISGHRSVSWYQQTPGQGLQFLFEYFSETQRNKGNFPGRFSGRQFSNSRSEMNVSTLELGDSALYLCASSFTVGQVYTGELFFGEGSRLTVL.

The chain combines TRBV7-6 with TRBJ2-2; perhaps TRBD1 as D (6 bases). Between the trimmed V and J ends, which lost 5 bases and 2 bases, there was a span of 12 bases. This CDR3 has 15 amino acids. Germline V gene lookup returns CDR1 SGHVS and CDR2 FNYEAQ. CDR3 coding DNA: TGTGCCAGCAGCGGGGTACAGGGTAACACCGGGGAGCTGTTTTTT. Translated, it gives CASSGVQGNTGELFF.

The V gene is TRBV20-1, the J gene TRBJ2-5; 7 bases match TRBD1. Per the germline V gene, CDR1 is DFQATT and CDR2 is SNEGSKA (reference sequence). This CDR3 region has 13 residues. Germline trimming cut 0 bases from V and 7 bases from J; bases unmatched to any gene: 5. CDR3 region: CSARETGVVTQYF. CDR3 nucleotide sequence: TGCAGTGCTAGAGAAACAGGGGTGGTGACCCAGTACTTC.

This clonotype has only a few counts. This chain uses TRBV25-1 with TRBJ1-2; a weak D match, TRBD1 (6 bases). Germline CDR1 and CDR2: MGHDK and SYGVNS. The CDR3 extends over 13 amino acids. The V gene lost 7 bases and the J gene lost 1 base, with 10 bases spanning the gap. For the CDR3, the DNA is TGTGCCAGCACACAGGGATTTAACTATGGCTACACCTTC. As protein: CASTQGFNYGYTF.

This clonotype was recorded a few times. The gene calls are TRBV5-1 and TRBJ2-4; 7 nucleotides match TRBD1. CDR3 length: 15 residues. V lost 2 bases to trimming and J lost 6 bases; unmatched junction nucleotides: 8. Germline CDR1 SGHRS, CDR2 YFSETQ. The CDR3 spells CASSLQGPGGNIQYF. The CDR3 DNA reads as TGCGCCAGCAGCTTACAAGGTCCAGGGGGAAACATTCAGTACTTC.

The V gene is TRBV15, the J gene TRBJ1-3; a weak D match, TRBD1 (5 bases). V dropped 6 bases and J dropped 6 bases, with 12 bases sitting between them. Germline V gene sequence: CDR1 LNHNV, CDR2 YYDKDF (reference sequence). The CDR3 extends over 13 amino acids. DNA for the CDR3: TGTGCCACCAGTCCGGGGGGTGAAAACACCATATATTTT. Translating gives CATSPGGENTIYF.

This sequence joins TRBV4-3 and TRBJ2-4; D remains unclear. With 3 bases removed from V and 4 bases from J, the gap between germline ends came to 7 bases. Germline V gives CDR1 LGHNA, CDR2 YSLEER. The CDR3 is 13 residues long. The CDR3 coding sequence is TGCGCCAGCAGCCAGGAACAGAAAAACATTCAGTACTTC. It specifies CASSQEQKNIQYF.

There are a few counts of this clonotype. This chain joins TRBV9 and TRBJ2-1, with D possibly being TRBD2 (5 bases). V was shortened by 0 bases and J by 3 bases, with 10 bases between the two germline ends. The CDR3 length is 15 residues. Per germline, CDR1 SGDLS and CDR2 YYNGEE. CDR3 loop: CASSVGSGLYNEQFF. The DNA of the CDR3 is TGTGCCAGCAGCGTAGGGAGCGGTCTCTACAATGAGCAGTTCTTC.

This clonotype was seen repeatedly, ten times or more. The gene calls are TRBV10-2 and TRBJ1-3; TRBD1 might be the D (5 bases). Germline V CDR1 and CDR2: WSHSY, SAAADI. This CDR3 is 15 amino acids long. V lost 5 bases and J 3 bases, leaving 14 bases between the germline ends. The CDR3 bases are TGCGCCAGCAGTCACGGGGCAGAGATTGGAAACACCATATATTTT. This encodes CASSHGAEIGNTIYF.

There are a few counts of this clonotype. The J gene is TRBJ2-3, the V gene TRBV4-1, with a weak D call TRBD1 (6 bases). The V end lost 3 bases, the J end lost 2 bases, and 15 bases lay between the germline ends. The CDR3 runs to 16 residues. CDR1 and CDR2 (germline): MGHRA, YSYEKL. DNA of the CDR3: TGCGCCAGCAGCCATGTGATGGGGGCTCTCACAGATACGCAGTATTTT. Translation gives CASSHVMGALTDTQYF.

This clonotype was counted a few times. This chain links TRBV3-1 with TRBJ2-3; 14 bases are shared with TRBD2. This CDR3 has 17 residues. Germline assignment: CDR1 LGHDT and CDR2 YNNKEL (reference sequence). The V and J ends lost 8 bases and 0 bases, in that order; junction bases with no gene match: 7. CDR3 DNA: TGTGCCAGCTCCCTGGGACTAGCGGGGGCTAGCACAGATACGCAGTATTTT. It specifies CASSLGLAGASTDTQYF.

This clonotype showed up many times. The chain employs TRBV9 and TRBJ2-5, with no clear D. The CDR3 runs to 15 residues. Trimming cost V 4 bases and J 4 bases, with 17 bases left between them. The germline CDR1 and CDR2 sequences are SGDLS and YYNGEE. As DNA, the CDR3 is TGTGCCAGCAGCCCCTCCTTCATTGTAGGAGAGACCCAGTACTTC. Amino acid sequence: CASSPSFIVGETQYF.

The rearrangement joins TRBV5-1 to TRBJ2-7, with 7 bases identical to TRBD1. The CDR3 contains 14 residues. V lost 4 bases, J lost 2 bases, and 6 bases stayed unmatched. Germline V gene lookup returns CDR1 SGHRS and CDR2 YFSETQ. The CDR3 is CASSVRDRAYEQYF. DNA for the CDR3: TGCGCCAGCAGCGTCCGGGACAGAGCCTACGAGCAGTACTTC.

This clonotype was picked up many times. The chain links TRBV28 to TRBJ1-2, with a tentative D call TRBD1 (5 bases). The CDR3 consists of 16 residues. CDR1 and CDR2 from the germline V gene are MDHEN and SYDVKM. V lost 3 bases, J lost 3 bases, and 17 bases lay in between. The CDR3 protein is CASSFRFARDYYGYTF. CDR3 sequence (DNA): TGTGCCAGCAGTTTCCGCTTTGCCAGGGATTACTATGGCTACACCTTC.

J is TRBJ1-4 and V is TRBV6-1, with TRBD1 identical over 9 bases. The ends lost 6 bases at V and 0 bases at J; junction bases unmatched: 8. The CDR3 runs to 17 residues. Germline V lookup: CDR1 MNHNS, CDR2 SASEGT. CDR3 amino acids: CASRPGDRDATNEKLFF. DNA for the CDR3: TGTGCCAGCAGACCCGGGGACAGGGATGCAACTAATGAAAAACTGTTTTTT.

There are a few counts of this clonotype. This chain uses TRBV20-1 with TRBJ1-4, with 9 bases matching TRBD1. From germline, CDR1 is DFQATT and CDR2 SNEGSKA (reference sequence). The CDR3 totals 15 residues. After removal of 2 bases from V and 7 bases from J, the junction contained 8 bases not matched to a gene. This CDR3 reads CSARPRGTGTEKLFF. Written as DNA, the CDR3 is TGCAGTGCTAGACCCCGGGGGACAGGGACTGAAAAACTGTTTTTT.

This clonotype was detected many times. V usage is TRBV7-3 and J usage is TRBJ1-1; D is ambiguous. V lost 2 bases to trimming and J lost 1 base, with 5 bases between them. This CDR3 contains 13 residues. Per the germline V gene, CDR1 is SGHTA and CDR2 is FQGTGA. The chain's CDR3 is CASSLDPNTEAFF. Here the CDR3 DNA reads TGTGCCAGCAGCTTAGATCCGAACACTGAAGCTTTCTTT.

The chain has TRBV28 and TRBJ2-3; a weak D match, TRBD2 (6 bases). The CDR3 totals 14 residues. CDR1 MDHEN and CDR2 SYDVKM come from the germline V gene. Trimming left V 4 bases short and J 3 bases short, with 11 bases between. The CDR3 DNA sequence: TGTGCCAGCAGTTCCGCGGGACTGACAGATACGCAGTATTTT. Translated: CASSSAGLTDTQYF. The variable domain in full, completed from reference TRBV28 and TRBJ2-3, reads DVKVTQSSRYLVKRTGEKVFLECVQDMDHENMFWYRQDPGLGLRLIYFSYDVKMKEKGDIPEGYSVSREKKERFSLILESASTNQTSMYLCASSSAGLTDTQYFGPGTRLTVL.

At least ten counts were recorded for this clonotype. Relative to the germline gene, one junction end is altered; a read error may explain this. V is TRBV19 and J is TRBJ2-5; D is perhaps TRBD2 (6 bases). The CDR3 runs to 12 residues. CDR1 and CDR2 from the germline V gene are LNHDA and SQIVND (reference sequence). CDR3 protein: CASSIGGETQYF. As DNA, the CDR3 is TGCGCCAGCAGTATCGGGGGAGAGACCCAGTACTTC.

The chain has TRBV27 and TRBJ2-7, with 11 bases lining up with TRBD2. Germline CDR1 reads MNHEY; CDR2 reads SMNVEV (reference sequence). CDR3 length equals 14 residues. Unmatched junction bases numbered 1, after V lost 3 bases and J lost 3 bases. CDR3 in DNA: TGTGCCAGCAGTTTTAGCGGGAGGGTCTACGAGCAGTACTTC. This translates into CASSFSGRVYEQYF.

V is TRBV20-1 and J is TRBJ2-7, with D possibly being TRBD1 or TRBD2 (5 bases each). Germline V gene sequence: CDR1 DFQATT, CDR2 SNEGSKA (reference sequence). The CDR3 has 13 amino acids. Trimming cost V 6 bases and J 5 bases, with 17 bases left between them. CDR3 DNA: TGCAGTGCAGCAATTGGGTGGGACCACGAGCAGTACTTC. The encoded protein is CSAAIGWDHEQYF.

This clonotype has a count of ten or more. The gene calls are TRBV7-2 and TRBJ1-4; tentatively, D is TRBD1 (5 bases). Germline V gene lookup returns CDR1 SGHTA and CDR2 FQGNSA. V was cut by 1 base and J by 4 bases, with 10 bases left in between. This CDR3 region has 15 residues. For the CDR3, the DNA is TGTGCCAGCAGCTTAGAAGGGACGGGTAATGAAAAACTGTTTTTT. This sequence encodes CASSLEGTGNEKLFF.

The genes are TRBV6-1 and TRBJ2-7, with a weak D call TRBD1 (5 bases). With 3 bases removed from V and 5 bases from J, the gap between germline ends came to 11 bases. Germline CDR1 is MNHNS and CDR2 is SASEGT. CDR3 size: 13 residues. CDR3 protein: CASSEGQTHEQYV. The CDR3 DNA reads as TGTGCCAGCAGTGAGGGGCAAACCCACGAGCAGTACGTC.